The TCR beta chain described here comes from a study of cytomegalovirus exposure and HLA in healthy donors. Study-level findings and limits: Reports state that TCR beta sequences accurately predicted most subjects' HLA-A and HLA-B alleles.

In its sample, this clone was seen a few times. Its matching antigen is unknown. At one end, the junction sequence differs from germline, possibly due to a read error. Donors were nominally healthy when sampled, though unrecorded immune exposures were likely. Primers included in the PCR were 60 Vbeta and 13 Jbeta primers. Produced via immunoSEQ multiplex PCR; TCRdb's table is partial and in-frame only. In the table there are some 160,000 clones, roughly four fifths of which are singletons. The CDR3 sequence is 18 residues long. Germline V CDR1 and CDR2: SGHNT, YYREEE (reference sequence). The sample comprised PBMCs. V gene TRBV5-4 combines with J gene TRBJ2-4, with TRBD2 identical over 15 bases. The TCR was taken from a man aged 40-55 years in good health and CMV-seronegative. The CDR3 bases are TGTGCCAGCAGCACAGGACTAGCGGGAGGGCGGGTCGGGAACAGTCAGTACTTC. This encodes CASSTGLAGGRVGNSQYF.